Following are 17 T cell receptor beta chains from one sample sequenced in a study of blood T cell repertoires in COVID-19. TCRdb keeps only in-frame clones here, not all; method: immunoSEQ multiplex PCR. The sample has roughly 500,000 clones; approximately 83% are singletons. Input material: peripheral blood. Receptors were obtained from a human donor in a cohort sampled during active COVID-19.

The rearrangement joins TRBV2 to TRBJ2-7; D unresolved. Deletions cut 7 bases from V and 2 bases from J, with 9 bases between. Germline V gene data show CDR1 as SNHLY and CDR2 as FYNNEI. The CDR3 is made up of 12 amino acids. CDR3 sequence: CASTLQTYEQYF. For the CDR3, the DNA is TGTGCCAGCACCTTACAGACCTACGAGCAGTACTTC.

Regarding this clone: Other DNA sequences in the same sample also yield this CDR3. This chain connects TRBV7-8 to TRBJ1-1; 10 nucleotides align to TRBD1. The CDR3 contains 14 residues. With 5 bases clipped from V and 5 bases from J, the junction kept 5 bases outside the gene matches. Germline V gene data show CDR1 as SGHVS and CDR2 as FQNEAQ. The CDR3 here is CASSLGQGSTEAFF. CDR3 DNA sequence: TGTGCCAGCAGCCTGGGACAGGGGAGTACTGAAGCTTTCTTT.

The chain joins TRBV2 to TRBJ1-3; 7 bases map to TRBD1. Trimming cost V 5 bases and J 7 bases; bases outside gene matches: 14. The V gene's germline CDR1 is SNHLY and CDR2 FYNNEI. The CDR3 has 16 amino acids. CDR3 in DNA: TGTGCCAGCAGTTCCCCAGGACAGGAGCCTAGGAACACCATATATTTT. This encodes CASSSPGQEPRNTIYF.

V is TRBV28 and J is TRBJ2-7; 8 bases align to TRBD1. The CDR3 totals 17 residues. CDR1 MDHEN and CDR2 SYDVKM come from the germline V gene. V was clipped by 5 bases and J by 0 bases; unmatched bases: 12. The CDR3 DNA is TGTGCCAGCAGTCCAGTACCAGGGGGCCCGATCTCCTACGAGCAGTACTTC. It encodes CASSPVPGGPISYEQYF.

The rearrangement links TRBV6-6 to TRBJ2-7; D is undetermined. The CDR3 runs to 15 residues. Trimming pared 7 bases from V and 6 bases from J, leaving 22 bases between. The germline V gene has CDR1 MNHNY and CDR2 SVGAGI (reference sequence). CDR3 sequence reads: CASTTGYLASGEQYF. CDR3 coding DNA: TGTGCCAGCACGACCGGCTACCTGGCTAGTGGCGAGCAGTACTTC.

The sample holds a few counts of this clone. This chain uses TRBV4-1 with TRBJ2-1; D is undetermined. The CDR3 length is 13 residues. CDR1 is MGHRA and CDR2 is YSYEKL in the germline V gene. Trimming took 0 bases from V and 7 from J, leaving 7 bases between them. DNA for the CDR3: TGCGCCAGCAGCCAAGATCACTGGAATGAGCAGTTCTTC. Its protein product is CASSQDHWNEQFF.

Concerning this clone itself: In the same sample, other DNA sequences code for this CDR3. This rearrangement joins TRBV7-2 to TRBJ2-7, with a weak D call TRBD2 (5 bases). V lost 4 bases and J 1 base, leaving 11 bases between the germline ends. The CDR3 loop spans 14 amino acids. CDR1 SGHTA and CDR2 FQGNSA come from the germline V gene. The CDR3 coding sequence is TGTGCCAGCAGCTCCAGGACGGGATCCTACGAGCAGTACTTC. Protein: CASSSRTGSYEQYF.

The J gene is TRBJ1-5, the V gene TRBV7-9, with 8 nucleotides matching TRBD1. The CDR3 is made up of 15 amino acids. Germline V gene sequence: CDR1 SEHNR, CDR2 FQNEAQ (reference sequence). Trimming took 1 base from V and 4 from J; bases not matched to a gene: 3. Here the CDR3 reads CASSLGTGWNQPQHF. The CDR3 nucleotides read TGTGCCAGCAGCTTAGGGACAGGGTGGAATCAGCCCCAGCATTTT.

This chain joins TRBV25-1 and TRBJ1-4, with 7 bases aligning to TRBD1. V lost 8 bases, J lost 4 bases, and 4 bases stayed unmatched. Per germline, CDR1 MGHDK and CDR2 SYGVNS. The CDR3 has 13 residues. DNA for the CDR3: TGTGCCAGCGAGGGACAGCGTAATGAAAAACTGTTTTTT. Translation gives CASEGQRNEKLFF. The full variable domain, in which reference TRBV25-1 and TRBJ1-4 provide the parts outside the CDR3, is EADIYQTPRYLVIGTGKKITLECSQTMGHDKMYWYQQDPGMELHLIHYSYGVNSTEKGDLSSESTVSRIRTEHFPLTLESARPSHTSQYLCASEGQRNEKLFFGSGTQLSVL.

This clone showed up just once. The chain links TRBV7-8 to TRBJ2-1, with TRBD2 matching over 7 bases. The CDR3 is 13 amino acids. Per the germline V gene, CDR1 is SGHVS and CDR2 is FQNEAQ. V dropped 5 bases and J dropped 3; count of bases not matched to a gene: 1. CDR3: CASSGRDYNEQFF. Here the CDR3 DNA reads TGTGCCAGCAGCGGGAGGGACTACAATGAGCAGTTCTTC. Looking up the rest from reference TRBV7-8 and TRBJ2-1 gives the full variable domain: GAGVSQSPRYKVAKRGQDVALRCDPISGHVSLFWYQQALGQGPEFLTYFQNEAQLDKSGLPSDRFFAERPEGSVSTLKIQRTQQEDSAVYLCASSGRDYNEQFFGPGTRLTVL.

The CDR3 DNA is TGTGCCAGCAGTTTTACGCGGAGAACGCAGTATTTT. Encoded protein: CASSFTRRTQYF. V usage is TRBV28 and J usage is TRBJ2-3; D call uncertain. Germline V gene data show CDR1 as MDHEN and CDR2 as SYDVKM. Trimming took off 3 bases at V and 9 bases at J, with 10 bases between the two ends. The length of the CDR3 is 12 residues.

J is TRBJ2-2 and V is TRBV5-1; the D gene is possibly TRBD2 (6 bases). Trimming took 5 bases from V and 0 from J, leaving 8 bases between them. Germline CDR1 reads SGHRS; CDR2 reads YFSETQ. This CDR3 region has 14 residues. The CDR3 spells CASRGEANTGELFF. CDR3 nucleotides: TGCGCCAGCAGAGGGGAGGCGAACACCGGGGAGCTGTTTTTT.

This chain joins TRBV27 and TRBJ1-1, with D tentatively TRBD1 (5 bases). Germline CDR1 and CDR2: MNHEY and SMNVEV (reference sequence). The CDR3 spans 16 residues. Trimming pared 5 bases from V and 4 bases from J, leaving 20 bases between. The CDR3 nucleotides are TGTGCCAGCAGTCCGTGGGGGGGTCCTTTGAGCACTGAAGCTTTCTTT. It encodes CASSPWGGPLSTEAFF.

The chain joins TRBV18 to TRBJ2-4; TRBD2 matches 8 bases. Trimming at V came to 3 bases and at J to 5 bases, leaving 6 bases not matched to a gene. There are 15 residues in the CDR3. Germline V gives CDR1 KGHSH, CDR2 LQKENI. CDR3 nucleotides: TGTGCCAGCTCACCCGAACTAGCGGTGCAAAACATTCAGTACTTC. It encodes CASSPELAVQNIQYF. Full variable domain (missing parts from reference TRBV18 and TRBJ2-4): NAGVMQNPRHLVRRRGQEARLRCSPMKGHSHVYWYRQLPEEGLKFMVYLQKENIIDESGMPKERFSAEFPKEGPSILRIQQVVRGDSAAYFCASSPELAVQNIQYFGAGTRLSVL.

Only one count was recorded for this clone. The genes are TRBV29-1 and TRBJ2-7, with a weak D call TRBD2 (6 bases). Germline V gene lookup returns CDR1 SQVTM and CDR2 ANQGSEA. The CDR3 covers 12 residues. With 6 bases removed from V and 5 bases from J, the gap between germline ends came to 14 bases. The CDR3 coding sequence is TGCAGCGTAGAAAGGGGAGGAGACGAGCAGTACTTC. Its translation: CSVERGGDEQYF.

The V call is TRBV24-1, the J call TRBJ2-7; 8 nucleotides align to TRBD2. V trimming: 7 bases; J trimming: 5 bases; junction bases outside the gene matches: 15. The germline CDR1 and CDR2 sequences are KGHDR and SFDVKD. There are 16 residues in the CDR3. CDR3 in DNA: TGTGCCACCAGGCCCGGGGGGGCGAGCCCCGTCGACGAGCAGTACTTC. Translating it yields CATRPGGASPVDEQYF.

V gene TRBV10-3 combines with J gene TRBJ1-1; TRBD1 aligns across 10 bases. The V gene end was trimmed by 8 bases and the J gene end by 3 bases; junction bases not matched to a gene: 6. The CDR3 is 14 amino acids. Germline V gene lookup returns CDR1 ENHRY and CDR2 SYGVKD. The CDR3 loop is CAIRDRGPHTEAFF. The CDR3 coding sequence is TGTGCCATCCGGGACAGGGGCCCTCACACTGAAGCTTTCTTT.